The clone carrying this T cell receptor (beta chain) was seen more than once but under ten times. Antigen: not known. Researchers ran the PCR with 60 Vbeta and 13 Jbeta primers. Produced via immunoSEQ multiplex PCR; TCRdb's table is partial and in-frame only. The sample lists 100,000 to 150,000 clones; over 9.5% were seen once. This sample is part of a study of cytomegalovirus exposure and HLA in healthy donors. Study-wide results and limits: Confirmation in vitro established that a few CMV-associated chains were specific for CMV antigens. By HLA locus, TCR association rates varied in a later analysis, with DRB1 showing the most and HLA-C the fewest.

Trimming took 6 bases from V and 1 from J; bases not matched to a gene: 6. The CDR3 consists of 14 residues. Germline lookup yields CDR1 SNHLY and CDR2 FYNNEI. The sequence derives from a woman younger than 30 in good health and CMV-seropositive. Sequenced input: PBMCs. The chain recombines TRBV2 with TRBJ2-7; 7 bases line up with TRBD2. Here the CDR3 DNA reads TGTGCCAGCAGACTAGCGCATGATTCCTACGAGCAGTACTTC. Protein product: CASRLAHDSYEQYF.